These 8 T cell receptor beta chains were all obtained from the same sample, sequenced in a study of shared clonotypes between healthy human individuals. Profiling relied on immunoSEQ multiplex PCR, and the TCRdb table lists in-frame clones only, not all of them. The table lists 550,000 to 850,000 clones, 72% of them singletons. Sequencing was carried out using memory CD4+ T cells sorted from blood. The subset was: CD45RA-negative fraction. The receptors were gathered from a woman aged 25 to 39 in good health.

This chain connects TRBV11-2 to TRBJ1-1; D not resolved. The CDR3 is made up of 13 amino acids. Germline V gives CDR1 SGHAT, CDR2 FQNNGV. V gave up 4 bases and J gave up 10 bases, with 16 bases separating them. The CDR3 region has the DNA TGTGCCAGCAGCTCAGTTATCTCGGGAGGAGCTTTCTTT. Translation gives CASSSVISGGAFF.

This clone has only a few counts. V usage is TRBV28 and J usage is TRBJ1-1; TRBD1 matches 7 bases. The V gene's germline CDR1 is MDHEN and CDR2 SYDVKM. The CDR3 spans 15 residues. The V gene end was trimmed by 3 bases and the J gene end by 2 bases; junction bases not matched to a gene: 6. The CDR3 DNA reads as TGTGCCAGCAGTTTTCCGGAGGGGGCAAACACTGAAGCTTTCTTT. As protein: CASSFPEGANTEAFF.

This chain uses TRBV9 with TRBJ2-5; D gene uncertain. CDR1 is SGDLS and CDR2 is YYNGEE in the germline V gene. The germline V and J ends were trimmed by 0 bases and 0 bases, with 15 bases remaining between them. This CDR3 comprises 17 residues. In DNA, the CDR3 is TGTGCCAGCAGCGTAGGGAGTACTGTCCGGTACCAAGAGACCCAGTACTTC. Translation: CASSVGSTVRYQETQYF.

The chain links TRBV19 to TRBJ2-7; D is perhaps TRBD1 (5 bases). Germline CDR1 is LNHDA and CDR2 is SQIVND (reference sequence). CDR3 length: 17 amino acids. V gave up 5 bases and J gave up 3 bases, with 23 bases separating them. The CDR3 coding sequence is TGTGCCAGTAGTGACCTTAGGGGCGGCCTATTTGGCTACGAGCAGTACTTC. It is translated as CASSDLRGGLFGYEQYF.

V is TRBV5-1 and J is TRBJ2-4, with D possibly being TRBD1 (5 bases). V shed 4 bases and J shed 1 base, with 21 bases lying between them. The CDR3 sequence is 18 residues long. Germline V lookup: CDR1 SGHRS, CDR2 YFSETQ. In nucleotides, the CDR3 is TGCGCCAGCAGCCTGGAGTGGGGCAGGGTAACGGCCAAAAACATTCAGTACTTC. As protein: CASSLEWGRVTAKNIQYF.

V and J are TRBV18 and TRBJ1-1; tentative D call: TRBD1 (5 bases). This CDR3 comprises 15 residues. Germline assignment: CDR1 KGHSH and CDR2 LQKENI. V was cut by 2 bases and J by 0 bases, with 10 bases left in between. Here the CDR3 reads CASSPVQGMNTEAFF. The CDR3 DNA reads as TGTGCCAGCTCACCAGTTCAGGGAATGAACACTGAAGCTTTCTTT.

The DNA for the CDR3 is TGCAGCGTTGAAGTGTCGGGCTCTGGAAACACCATATATTTT. Translated, it gives CSVEVSGSGNTIYF. The chain links TRBV29-1 to TRBJ1-3; D call uncertain. V was trimmed by 1 base and J by 0 bases, leaving 7 bases between them. The CDR3 covers 14 residues. Germline lookup yields CDR1 SQVTM and CDR2 ANQGSEA.

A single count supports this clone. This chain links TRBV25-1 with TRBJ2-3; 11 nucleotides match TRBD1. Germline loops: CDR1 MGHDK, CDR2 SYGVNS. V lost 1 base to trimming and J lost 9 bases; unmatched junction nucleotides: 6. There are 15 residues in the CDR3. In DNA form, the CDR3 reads TGTGCCAGCAGTGAATTTGGACAGGGGGCAGGAACGCAGTATTTT. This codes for CASSEFGQGAGTQYF.